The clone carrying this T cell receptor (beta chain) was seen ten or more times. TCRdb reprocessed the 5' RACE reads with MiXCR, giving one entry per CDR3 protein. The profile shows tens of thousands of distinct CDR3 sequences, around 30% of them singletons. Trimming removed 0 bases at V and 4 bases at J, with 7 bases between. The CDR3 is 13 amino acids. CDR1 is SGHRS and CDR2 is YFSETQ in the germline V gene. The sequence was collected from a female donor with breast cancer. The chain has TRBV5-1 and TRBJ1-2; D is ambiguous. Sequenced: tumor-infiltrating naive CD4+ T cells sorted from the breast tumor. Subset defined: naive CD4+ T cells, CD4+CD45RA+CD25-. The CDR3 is CASSLDRSYGYTF. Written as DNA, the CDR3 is TGCGCCAGCAGCTTGGACAGAAGCTATGGCTACACCTTC.